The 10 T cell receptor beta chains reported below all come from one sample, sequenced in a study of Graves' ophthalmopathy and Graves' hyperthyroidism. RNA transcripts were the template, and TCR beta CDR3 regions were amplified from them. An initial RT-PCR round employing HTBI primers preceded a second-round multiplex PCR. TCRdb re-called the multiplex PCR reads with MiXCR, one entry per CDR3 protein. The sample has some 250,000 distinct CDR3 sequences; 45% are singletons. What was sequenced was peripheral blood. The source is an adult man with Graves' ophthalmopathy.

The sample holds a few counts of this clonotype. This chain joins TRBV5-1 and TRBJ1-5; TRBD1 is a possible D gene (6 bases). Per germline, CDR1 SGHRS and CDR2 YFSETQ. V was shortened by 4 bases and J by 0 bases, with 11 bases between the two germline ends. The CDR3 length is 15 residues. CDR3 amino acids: CASSPGQFSNQPQHF. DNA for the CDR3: TGCGCCAGCAGCCCAGGACAGTTTAGCAATCAGCCCCAGCATTTT.

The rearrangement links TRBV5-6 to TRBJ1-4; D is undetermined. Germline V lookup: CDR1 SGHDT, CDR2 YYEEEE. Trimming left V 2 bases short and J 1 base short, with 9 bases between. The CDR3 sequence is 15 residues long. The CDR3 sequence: CASSLLTKTNEKLFF. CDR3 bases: TGTGCCAGCAGCTTACTCACCAAAACTAATGAAAAACTGTTTTTT.

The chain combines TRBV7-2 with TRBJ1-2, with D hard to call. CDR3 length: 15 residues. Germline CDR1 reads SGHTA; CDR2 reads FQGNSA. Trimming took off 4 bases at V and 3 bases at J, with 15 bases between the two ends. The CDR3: CASSSRVAGHYGYTF. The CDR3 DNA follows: TGTGCCAGCAGCTCGAGGGTTGCAGGCCACTATGGCTACACCTTC. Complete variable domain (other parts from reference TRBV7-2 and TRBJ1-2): GAGVSQSPSNKVTEKGKDVELRCDPISGHTALYWYRQSLGQGLEFLIYFQGNSAPDKSGLPSDRFSAERTGGSVSTLTIQRTQQEDSAVYLCASSSRVAGHYGYTFGSGTRLTVV.

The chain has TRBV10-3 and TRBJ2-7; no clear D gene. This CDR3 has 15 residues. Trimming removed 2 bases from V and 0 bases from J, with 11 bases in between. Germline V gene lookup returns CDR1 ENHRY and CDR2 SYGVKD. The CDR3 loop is CAISEIGVSSYEQYF. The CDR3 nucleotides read TGTGCCATCAGTGAGATAGGCGTTAGCTCCTACGAGCAGTACTTC.

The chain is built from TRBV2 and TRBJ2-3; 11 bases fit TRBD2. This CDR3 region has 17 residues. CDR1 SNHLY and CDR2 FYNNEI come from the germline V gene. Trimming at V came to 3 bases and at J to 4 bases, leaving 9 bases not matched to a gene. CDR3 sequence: CASSDSIAGGGSDTQYF. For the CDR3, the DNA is TGTGCCAGCAGTGACTCAATAGCGGGAGGGGGATCAGATACGCAGTATTTT.

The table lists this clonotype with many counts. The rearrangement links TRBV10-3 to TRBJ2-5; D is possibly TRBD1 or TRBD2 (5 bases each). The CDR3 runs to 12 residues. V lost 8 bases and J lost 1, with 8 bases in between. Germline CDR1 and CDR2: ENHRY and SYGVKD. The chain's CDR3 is CAISGTQETQYF. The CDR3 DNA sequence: TGTGCCATCTCCGGGACCCAAGAGACCCAGTACTTC.

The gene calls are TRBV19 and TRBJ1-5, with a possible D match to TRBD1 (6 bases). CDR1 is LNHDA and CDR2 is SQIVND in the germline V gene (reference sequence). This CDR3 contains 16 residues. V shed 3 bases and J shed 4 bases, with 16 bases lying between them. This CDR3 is CASSISLDRKNQPQHF. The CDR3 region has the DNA TGTGCCAGTAGTATCTCTTTGGACAGAAAAAATCAGCCCCAGCATTTT.

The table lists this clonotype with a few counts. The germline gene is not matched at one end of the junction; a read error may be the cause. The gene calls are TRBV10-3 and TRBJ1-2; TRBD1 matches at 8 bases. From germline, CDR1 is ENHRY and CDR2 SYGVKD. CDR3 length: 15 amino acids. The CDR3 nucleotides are TGTGCCAGCAGTTACTCGAGCAGGGGGCGAGATGGCTACACCTTC. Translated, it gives CASSYSSRGRDGYTF.

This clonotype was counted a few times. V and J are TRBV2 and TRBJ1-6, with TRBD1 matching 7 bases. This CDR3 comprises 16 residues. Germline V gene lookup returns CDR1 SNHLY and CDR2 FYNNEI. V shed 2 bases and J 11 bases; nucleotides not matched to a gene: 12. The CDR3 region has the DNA TGTGCCAGCAGTGAAAGAGGAACAGGGGTAAATCCACCCCTCCACTTT. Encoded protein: CASSERGTGVNPPLHF. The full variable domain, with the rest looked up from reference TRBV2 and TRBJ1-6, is EPEVTQTPSHQVTQMGQEVILRCVPISNHLYFYWYRQILGQKVEFLVSFYNNEISEKSEIFDDQFSVERPDGSNFTLKIRSTKLEDSAMYFCASSERGTGVNPPLHFGNGTRLTVT.

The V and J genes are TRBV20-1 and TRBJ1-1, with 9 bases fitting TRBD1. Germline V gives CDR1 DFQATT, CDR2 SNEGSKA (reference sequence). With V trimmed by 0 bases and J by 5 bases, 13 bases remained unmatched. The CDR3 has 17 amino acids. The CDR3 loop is CSARDTGQGPRGTEAFF. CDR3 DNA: TGCAGTGCTAGAGATACGGGACAGGGCCCTCGAGGGACTGAAGCTTTCTTT.